The 26 T cell receptor beta chains in this list originate from one sample, sequenced in a study of T cell responses to AZD1222 COVID-19 vaccine. Profiled with immunoSEQ multiplex PCR; TCRdb holds only in-frame clones, not every one. The table lists under 150,000 clones, 75% to 90% of them singletons. The specimen was peripheral blood, collected 28 days after the second AZD1222 dose. The origin of the receptors is an adult who received the AZD1222 COVID-19 vaccine.

V and J are TRBV19 and TRBJ2-5; 12 positions match TRBD2. The CDR3 is made up of 16 amino acids. V shed 0 bases, J shed 4 bases, and the junction held 3 bases outside the gene matches. The germline CDR1 and CDR2 sequences are LNHDA and SQIVND (reference sequence). CDR3 sequence (DNA): TGTGCCAGTAGTATAGACCTAGCGGGGGGGCGAGAGACCCAGTACTTC. It specifies CASSIDLAGGRETQYF. The full variable domain, with the rest looked up from reference TRBV19 and TRBJ2-5, is DGGITQSPKYLFRKEGQNVTLSCEQNLNHDAMYWYRQDPGQGLRLIYYSQIVNDFQKGDIAEGYSVSREKKESFPLTVTSAQKNPTAFYLCASSIDLAGGRETQYFGPGTRLLVL.

The rearrangement uses TRBV5-1 and TRBJ1-5, with 7 bases that match TRBD1. Germline loops: CDR1 SGHRS, CDR2 YFSETQ. CDR3 length: 14 residues. V shed 1 base and J 4 bases; nucleotides not matched to a gene: 2. CDR3 region: CASSLSRGNQPQHF. CDR3 DNA: TGCGCCAGCAGCTTGTCCAGGGGGAATCAGCCCCAGCATTTT.

The J gene is TRBJ1-2, the V gene TRBV15; TRBD1 agrees at 7 bases. J was trimmed by 6 bases and V by 4 bases; bases with no gene match: 11. CDR1 is LNHNV and CDR2 is YYDKDF in the germline V gene (reference sequence). This CDR3 is built from 15 residues. CDR3 region: CATSTGGAGQNGYTF. CDR3 bases: TGTGCCACCAGCACCGGGGGAGCGGGACAGAATGGCTACACCTTC.

The chain uses TRBV12-3 or TRBV12-4 and TRBJ1-2, with D unresolved. The CDR3 extends over 13 amino acids. Trimming pared 1 base from V and 8 bases from J, leaving 11 bases between. DNA of the CDR3: TGTGCCAGCAGTTTAGACTTGAAGCAGGGCTACACCTTC. This translates into CASSLDLKQGYTF.

The J gene is TRBJ1-4, the V gene TRBV19; TRBD1 matches 7 bases. CDR1 LNHDA and CDR2 SQIVND come from the germline V gene (reference sequence). The CDR3 totals 14 residues. The junction had 4 bases not matched to a gene; V was cut back by 3 bases and J by 6 bases. The CDR3 DNA is TGTGCCAGTAGTATCTCCGGGACAGATGAAAAACTGTTTTTT. This codes for CASSISGTDEKLFF.

This clone was recorded only once. V is TRBV2 and J is TRBJ2-1; the D is unclear. V lost 4 bases to trimming and J lost 6 bases, with 13 bases between them. The germline CDR1 and CDR2 sequences are SNHLY and FYNNEI. This CDR3 is built from 14 residues. This CDR3 is CASSVDKAPNEQFF. The CDR3 region has the DNA TGTGCCAGCAGTGTTGATAAGGCGCCCAATGAGCAGTTCTTC.

This clone was observed a single time. This chain uses TRBV6-2 or TRBV6-3 with TRBJ2-3, with TRBD1 matching over 7 bases. The CDR3 runs to 12 residues. CDR1 and CDR2 (germline): MNHEY, SVGEGT. Trimming cost V 6 bases and J 6 bases; bases outside gene matches: 3. CDR3 protein: CASSTGVDTQYF. The CDR3, as DNA: TGTGCCAGCAGCACAGGGGTGGATACGCAGTATTTT.

This sequence joins TRBV7-3 and TRBJ1-1; D gene unclear. The germline V gene has CDR1 SGHTA and CDR2 FQGTGA. With 1 base removed from V and 0 bases from J, the gap between germline ends came to 9 bases. The CDR3 runs to 15 residues. This CDR3 reads CASSLNPGMNTEAFF. As DNA, the CDR3 is TGTGCCAGCAGCTTAAATCCTGGGATGAACACTGAAGCTTTCTTT.

This clone showed up just once. The chain recombines TRBV4-2 with TRBJ1-2; D uncertain. Germline CDR1 is LGHNA and CDR2 is YNFKEQ. V lost 4 bases, J lost 6 bases, and 18 bases lay in between. The CDR3 extends over 15 amino acids. The CDR3 spells CASSPSWRIIDGYTF. The CDR3 coding sequence is TGTGCCAGCAGCCCTTCGTGGCGGATCATCGATGGCTACACCTTC.

This chain connects TRBV4-3 to TRBJ1-1, with a weak D call TRBD1 (5 bases). The length of the CDR3 is 15 residues. V shed 4 bases and J shed 11 bases, with 23 bases lying between them. Germline CDR1 and CDR2: LGHNA and YSLEER. As DNA, the CDR3 is TGCGCCAGCAGCCTAACCCGCCAGGGTCGCGGGTACGCTTTCTTT. Its protein product is CASSLTRQGRGYAFF.

The rearrangement joins TRBV9 to TRBJ2-3; 9 bases fit TRBD2. V was pared by 1 base and J by 0 bases, with 6 bases of the junction left unmatched. The CDR3 extends over 17 amino acids. The germline CDR1 and CDR2 sequences are SGDLS and YYNGEE. The CDR3 sequence: CASSVLGAGGSTDTQYF. The CDR3 DNA reads TGTGCCAGCAGCGTACTCGGAGCGGGGGGTAGCACAGATACGCAGTATTTT.

By share, this clone ranks as large. CDR3 nucleotide sequence: TGCGCCAGCAGCTTGTCGGGCAGGTCCTACGAGCAGTACTTC. This codes for CASSLSGRSYEQYF. The rearrangement links TRBV5-1 to TRBJ2-7; the D is unclear. The CDR3 has 14 residues. Trimming cost V 1 base and J 1 base, with 9 bases left between them. The germline gives CDR1 SGHRS, CDR2 YFSETQ.

The CDR3 loop reads CAISGRVSSGNTIYF. The CDR3 DNA sequence: TGTGCCATCAGTGGCAGGGTTAGCTCTGGAAACACCATATATTTT. J is TRBJ1-3 and V is TRBV10-3; TRBD1 is a possible D gene (5 bases). V lost 4 bases and J 0 bases, leaving 10 bases between the germline ends. Germline loops: CDR1 ENHRY, CDR2 SYGVKD. The CDR3 spans 15 residues.

This chain connects TRBV6-5 to TRBJ1-2, with 7 bases aligning to TRBD1. Germline lookup yields CDR1 MNHEY and CDR2 SVGAGI. The CDR3 is 14 residues long. V dropped 8 bases and J dropped 0; count of bases not matched to a gene: 6. CDR3 coding DNA: TGTGCCAGCGGGGGGGACAGTCCTAACTATGGCTACACCTTC. Its protein product is CASGGDSPNYGYTF.

This clone was picked up a small number of times. The rearrangement joins TRBV19 to TRBJ2-2; D is uncertain. V lost 6 bases, J lost 5 bases, and 13 bases lay in between. The length of the CDR3 is 14 residues. Germline CDR1 reads LNHDA; CDR2 reads SQIVND (reference sequence). CDR3 coding DNA: TGTGCCAGTAGCCAAAATCGAGTAACCGGGGAGCTGTTTTTT. Its translation: CASSQNRVTGELFF. The variable domain in full, completed from reference TRBV19 and TRBJ2-2, reads DGGITQSPKYLFRKEGQNVTLSCEQNLNHDAMYWYRQDPGQGLRLIYYSQIVNDFQKGDIAEGYSVSREKKESFPLTVTSAQKNPTAFYLCASSQNRVTGELFFGEGSRLTVL.

The chain employs TRBV4-2 and TRBJ1-1; D is unclear. V was clipped by 3 bases and J by 7 bases, with 15 bases between them. This CDR3 region has 14 residues. The germline gives CDR1 LGHNA, CDR2 YNFKEQ. CDR3 DNA sequence: TGTGCCAGCAGCCACCAGCTAGGGTCCGATGAAGCTTTCTTT. Translation: CASSHQLGSDEAFF.

The V and J genes are TRBV12-3 or TRBV12-4 and TRBJ2-3; D is undetermined. V was clipped by 6 bases and J by 7 bases, with 8 bases between them. There are 11 residues in the CDR3. In nucleotides, the CDR3 is TGTGCCAGCAGCAACAGCAATACGCAGTATTTT. Translated: CASSNSNTQYF.

The DNA of the CDR3 is TGTGCCAGCAGCCTGAGGGGAGACAACACTGAAGCTTTCTTT. Protein sequence: CASSLRGDNTEAFF. The V call is TRBV9, the J call TRBJ1-1; TRBD1 is a possible D gene (5 bases). This CDR3 has 14 amino acids. The V and J ends lost 4 bases and 2 bases respectively, with 12 bases between them. CDR1 and CDR2 (germline): SGDLS, YYNGEE.

The CDR3 sequence: CASSLWGGSGELFF. The CDR3 nucleotides read TGTGCCAGCAGCTTATGGGGGGGGTCCGGGGAGCTGTTTTTT. The chain joins TRBV7-2 to TRBJ2-2; 7 nucleotides match TRBD2. V dropped 2 bases and J dropped 6; count of bases not matched to a gene: 3. The CDR3 runs 14 residues. Germline lookup yields CDR1 SGHTA and CDR2 FQGNSA. Supplemented by reference TRBV7-2 and TRBJ2-2, the full variable domain reads GAGVSQSPSNKVTEKGKDVELRCDPISGHTALYWYRQSLGQGLEFLIYFQGNSAPDKSGLPSDRFSAERTGGSVSTLTIQRTQQEDSAVYLCASSLWGGSGELFFGEGSRLTVL.

The chain carries TRBV24-1 and TRBJ1-2; tentatively, D is TRBD1 (6 bases). From germline, CDR1 is KGHDR and CDR2 SFDVKD. V was shortened by 7 bases and J by 5 bases, with 13 bases between the two germline ends. The CDR3 spans 13 residues. The CDR3 region has the DNA TGTGCCACCAGCACCGGGACAAGTTATGGCTACACCTTC. Translating gives CATSTGTSYGYTF.

V is TRBV27 and J is TRBJ1-1; D is undetermined. Trimming removed 5 bases from V and 1 base from J, with 14 bases in between. CDR1 and CDR2 from the germline V gene are MNHEY and SMNVEV (reference sequence). This CDR3 comprises 15 residues. The CDR3 DNA follows: TGTGCCAGCAGTCCCCTTAGGACGCGGAACACTGAAGCTTTCTTT. Translated: CASSPLRTRNTEAFF.

This clone was seen a handful of times. J is TRBJ1-1 and V is TRBV5-1; 8 positions agree with TRBD1. The CDR3 extends over 13 amino acids. V shed 5 bases, J shed 2 bases, and the junction held 2 bases outside the gene matches. Germline V gene sequence: CDR1 SGHRS, CDR2 YFSETQ. The CDR3 DNA sequence: TGCGCCAGCAGGACAGGGGAAAACACTGAAGCTTTCTTT. This gives the protein CASRTGENTEAFF.

CDR3 loop: CASRVDNSPLHF. The CDR3 DNA reads as TGTGCCAGCAGGGTAGACAATTCACCCCTCCACTTT. The V gene is TRBV6-5, the J gene TRBJ1-6, with D uncertain. V lost 6 bases, J lost 7 bases, and 7 bases lay in between. The CDR3 length is 12 residues. Germline V gives CDR1 MNHEY, CDR2 SVGAGI.

This clone was detected a few times. The chain has TRBV7-9 and TRBJ1-6, with D perhaps matching TRBD1 (5 bases). The V and J ends lost 0 bases and 2 bases respectively, with 14 bases between them. Germline V gene data show CDR1 as SEHNR and CDR2 as FQNEAQ (reference sequence). This CDR3 spans 18 amino acids. The CDR3 spells CASSLASGGGTYNSPLHF. The CDR3 nucleotides read TGTGCCAGCAGCTTAGCGTCGGGTGGGGGAACCTATAATTCACCCCTCCACTTT.

This sequence joins TRBV3-1 (or the pseudogene TRBV3-2) and TRBJ2-1; D is ambiguous. The germline CDR1 and CDR2 sequences are LGHDT and YNNKEL (reference sequence). Deletions cut 1 base from V and 0 bases from J, with 13 bases between. The CDR3 has 17 residues. The CDR3 is CASSQALGKSSYNEQFF. CDR3 DNA: TGTGCCAGCAGCCAAGCTTTAGGGAAGAGCTCCTACAATGAGCAGTTCTTC.

This CDR3 reads CASSSGGLQETQYF. DNA for the CDR3: TGTGCCAGCAGTAGCGGGGGCCTCCAAGAGACCCAGTACTTC. J is TRBJ2-5 and V is TRBV6-5, with 8 nucleotides matching TRBD2. Germline V gene sequence: CDR1 MNHEY, CDR2 SVGAGI. The CDR3 length is 14 residues. The ends lost 5 bases at V and 1 base at J; junction bases unmatched: 3.